What follows is one TCR beta chain and its context. As handled by the study authors: Amplifying reference gene primers gave estimates of nucleated cell counts. Profiled with immunoSEQ multiplex PCR; TCRdb holds only in-frame clones, not every one. The D gene and trimming were derived from the DNA, and the V and J assignments and clone size from that table. The sample includes roughly 87,000 clones, about 83% of them seen just once. This entry is derived from a study of blood T cell repertoires in COVID-19. Across the whole study: The origin of the acute and convalescent COVID-19 samples was the United States, Italy and Spain. Sources were T cells, B-cell-depleted T cells, or PBMCs; the material itself was cDNA or gDNA.

The V gene lost 7 bases and the J gene lost 8 bases, with 14 bases spanning the gap. CDR3 size: 12 residues. Per germline, CDR1 SNHLY and CDR2 FYNNEI. The chain couples TRBV2 to TRBJ1-2; perhaps TRBD1 as D (6 bases). Sequencing was carried out using peripheral blood. This sequence originates from a woman in her seventies with acute or convalescent COVID-19. CDR3 nucleotides: TGTGCCAGCAAGGGACAAGGGCTAGGCTACACCTTC. It translates to CASKGQGLGYTF.